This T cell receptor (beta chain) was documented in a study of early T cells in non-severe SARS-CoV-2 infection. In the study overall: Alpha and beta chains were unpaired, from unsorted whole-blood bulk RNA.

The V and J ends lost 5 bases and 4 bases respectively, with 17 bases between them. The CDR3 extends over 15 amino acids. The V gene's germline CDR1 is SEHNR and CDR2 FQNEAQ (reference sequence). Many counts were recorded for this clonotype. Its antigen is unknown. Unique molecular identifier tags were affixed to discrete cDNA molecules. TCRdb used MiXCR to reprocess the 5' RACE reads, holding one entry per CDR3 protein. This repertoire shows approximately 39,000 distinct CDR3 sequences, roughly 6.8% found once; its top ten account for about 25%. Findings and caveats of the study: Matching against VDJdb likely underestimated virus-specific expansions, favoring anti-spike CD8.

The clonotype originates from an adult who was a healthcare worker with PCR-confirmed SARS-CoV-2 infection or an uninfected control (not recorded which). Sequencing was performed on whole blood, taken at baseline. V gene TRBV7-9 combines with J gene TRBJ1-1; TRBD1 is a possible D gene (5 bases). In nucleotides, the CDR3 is TGTGCCAGCAGCCTCTCCACGGTGGGGGGCACTGAAGCTTTCTTT. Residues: CASSLSTVGGTEAFF. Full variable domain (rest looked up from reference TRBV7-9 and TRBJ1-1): DTGVSQNPRHKITKRGQNVTFRCDPISEHNRLYWYRQTLGQGPEFLTYFQNEAQLEKSRLLSDRFSAERPKGSFSTLEIQRTEQGDSAMYLCASSLSTVGGTEAFFGQGTRLTVV.